This T cell receptor (beta chain) was found in a study of T cell responses to AZD1222 COVID-19 vaccine. Germline V CDR1 and CDR2: SNHLY, FYNNEI. The CDR3 runs to 12 residues. V was pared by 7 bases and J by 2 bases, with 7 bases between. Notes on this clone: The antigen is not known.

This table comes from immunoSEQ multiplex PCR, and its TCRdb copy is limited to in-frame clones, with some not included. The sample has approximately 90,000 clones; approximately 88% are singletons. Study results and limitations: Spike regions recognized by vaccine-associated CD4 TCRs spanned the protein, led by 160-218 and 743-854.

Specimen: peripheral blood, collected on day 0 of AZD1222 vaccination. The source is an adult in good health. The rearrangement links TRBV2 to TRBJ2-3, with D unresolved. The CDR3 region is CASTRATDTQYF. The CDR3 DNA follows: TGTGCCAGCACCCGGGCCACAGATACGCAGTATTTT. Combining the CDR3 with reference TRBV2 and TRBJ2-3 gives the whole variable domain EPEVTQTPSHQVTQMGQEVILRCVPISNHLYFYWYRQILGQKVEFLVSFYNNEISEKSEIFDDQFSVERPDGSNFTLKIRSTKLEDSAMYFCASTRATDTQYFGPGTRLTVL.